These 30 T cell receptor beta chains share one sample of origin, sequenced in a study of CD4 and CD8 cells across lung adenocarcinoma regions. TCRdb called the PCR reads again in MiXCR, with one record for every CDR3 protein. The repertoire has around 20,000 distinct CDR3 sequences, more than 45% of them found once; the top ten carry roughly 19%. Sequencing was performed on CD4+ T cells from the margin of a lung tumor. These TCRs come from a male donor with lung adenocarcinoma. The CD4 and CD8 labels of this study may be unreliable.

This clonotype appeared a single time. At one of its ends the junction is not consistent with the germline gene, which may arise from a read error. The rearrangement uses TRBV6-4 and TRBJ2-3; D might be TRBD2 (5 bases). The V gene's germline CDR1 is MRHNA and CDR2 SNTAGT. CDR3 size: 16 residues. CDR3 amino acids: CASSDSALGAHDTQYF. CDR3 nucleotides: TGTGCCAGCAGCGACTCGGCGCTGGGAGCCCATGATACTCAGTATTTT.

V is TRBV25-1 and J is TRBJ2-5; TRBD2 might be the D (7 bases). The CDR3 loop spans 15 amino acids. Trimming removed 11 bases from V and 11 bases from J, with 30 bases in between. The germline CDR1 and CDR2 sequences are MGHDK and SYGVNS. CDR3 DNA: TGTGCCGCGGGGGTCGGGGGCCGTGGCGAAGCCACTCAGTACTTC. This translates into CAAGVGGRGEATQYF.

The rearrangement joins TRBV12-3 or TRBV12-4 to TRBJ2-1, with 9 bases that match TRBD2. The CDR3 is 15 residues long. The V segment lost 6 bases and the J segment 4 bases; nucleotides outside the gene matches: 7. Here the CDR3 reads CASRNGLARYNEQFF. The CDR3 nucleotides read TGTGCCAGCAGGAACGGACTAGCGAGGTACAATGAGCAGTTCTTC.

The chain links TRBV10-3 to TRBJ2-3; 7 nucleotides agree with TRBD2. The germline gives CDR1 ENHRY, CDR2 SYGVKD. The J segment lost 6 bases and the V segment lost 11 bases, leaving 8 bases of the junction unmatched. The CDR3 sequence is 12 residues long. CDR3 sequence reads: CAGGGGGDTQYF. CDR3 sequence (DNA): TGTGCCGGGGGGGGGGGGGGGGATACGCAGTATTTT.

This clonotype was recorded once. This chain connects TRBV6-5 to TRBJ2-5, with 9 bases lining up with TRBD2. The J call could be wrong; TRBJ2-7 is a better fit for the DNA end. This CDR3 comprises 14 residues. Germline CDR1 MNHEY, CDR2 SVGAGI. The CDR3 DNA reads TGTGCCAGCAGTTCATCTTGGACTAGCGACGAGCAGTACTTC. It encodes CASSSSWTSDEQYF.

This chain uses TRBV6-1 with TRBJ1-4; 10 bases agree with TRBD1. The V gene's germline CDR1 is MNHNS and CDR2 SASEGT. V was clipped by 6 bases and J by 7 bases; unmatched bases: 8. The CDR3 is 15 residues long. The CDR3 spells CASRQPGTGVEKLFF. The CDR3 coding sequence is TGTGCCAGCAGACAACCCGGGACAGGGGTTGAAAAACTGTTTTTT.

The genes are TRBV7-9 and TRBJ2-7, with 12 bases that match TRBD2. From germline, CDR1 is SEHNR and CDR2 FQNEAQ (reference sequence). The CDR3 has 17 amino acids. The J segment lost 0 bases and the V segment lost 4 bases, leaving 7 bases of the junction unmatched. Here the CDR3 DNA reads TGTGCCAGCAGCTCCGCCCGACTAGCGGGAGCCTCCTACGAGCAGTACTTC. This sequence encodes CASSSARLAGASYEQYF.

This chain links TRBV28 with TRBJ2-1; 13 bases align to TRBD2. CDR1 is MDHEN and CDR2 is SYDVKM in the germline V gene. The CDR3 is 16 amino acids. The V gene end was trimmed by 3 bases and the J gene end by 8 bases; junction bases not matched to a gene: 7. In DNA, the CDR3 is TGTGCCAGCAGTTTCCCGACTAGCGGGAGGTTGGATGAGCAGTTCTTC. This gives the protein CASSFPTSGRLDEQFF.

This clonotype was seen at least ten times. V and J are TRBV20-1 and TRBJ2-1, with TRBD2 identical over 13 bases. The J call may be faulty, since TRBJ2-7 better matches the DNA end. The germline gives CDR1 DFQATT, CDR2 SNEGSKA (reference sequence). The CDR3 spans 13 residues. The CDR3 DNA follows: TGCAGTGCTAAACTAGCGGGAGGGTACGAGCAGTACTTC. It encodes CSAKLAGGYEQYF.

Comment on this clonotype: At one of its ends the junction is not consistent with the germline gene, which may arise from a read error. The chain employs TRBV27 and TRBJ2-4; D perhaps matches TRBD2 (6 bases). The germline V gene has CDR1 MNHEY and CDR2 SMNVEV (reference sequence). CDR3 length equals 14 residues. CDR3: CASTGPGAKDTQYF. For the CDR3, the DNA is TGTGCCAGCACGGGGCCGGGAGCCAAAGATACGCAGTATTTC.

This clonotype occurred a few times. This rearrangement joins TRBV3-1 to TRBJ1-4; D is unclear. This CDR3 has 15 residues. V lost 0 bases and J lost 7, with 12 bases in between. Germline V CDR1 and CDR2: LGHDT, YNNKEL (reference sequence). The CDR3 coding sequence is TGTGCCAGCAGCCAAGAAGGAGGCATACTTGAAAAACTGTTTTTT. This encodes CASSQEGGILEKLFF.

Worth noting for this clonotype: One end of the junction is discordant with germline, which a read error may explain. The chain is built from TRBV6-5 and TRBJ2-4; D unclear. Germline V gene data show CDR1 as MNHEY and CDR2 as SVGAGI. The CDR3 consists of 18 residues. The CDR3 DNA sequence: TGTGCCAGCAGTTCCCCCGTACTCCGGACGTGCGGCAAAAACATTCAGTATTTC. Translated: CASSSPVLRTCGKNIQYF.

CDR3 residues: CASRSTGSDTQYF. Here the CDR3 DNA reads TGTGCCAGCAGGTCAACAGGGTCAGATACGCAGTATTTT. The V and J genes are TRBV12-3 or TRBV12-4 and TRBJ2-3; possibly TRBD1 for D (6 bases). The CDR3 sequence is 13 residues long. V lost 6 bases, J lost 4 bases, and 11 bases lay in between.

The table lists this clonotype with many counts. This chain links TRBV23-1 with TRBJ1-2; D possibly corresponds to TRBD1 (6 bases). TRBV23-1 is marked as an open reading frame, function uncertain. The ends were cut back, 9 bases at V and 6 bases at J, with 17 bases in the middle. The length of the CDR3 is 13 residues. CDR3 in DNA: TGCGCCAGTCCCGGGGCCAGGGGCAATGGCTACACCTTC. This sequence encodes CASPGARGNGYTF.

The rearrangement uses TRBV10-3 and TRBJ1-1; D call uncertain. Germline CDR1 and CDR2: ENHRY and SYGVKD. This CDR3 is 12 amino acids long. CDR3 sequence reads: CGTEWMNTEAFF. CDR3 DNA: TGTGGAACCGAGTGGATGAACACTGAAGCTTTCTTT.

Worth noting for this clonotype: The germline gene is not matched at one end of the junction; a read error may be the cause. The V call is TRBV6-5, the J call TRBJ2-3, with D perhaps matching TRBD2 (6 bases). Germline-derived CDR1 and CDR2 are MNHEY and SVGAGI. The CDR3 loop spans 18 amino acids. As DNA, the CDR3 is TGTGCCAGCAGTTCCGCGGGGCTCGAGGCCCGCGATAAAGATACGCAGTATTTC. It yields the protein CASSSAGLEARDKDTQYF.

The CDR3 loop reads CASSRVGTVNTGAQFF. Here the CDR3 DNA reads TGTGCCAGCAGTAGGGTCGGGACAGTGAACACAGGGGCGCAGTTTTTT. The chain is built from TRBV27 and TRBJ2-2, with 7 bases identical to TRBD1. In germline, CDR1 is MNHEY, CDR2 SMNVEV (reference sequence). V trimming: 5 bases; J trimming: 16 bases; junction bases outside the gene matches: 22. The CDR3 is made up of 16 amino acids.

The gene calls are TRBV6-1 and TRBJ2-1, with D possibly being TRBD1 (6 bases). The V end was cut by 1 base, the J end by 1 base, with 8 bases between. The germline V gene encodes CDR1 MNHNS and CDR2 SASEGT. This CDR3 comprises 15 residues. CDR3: CASSEVTGSYNEQFF. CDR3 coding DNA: TGTGCCAGCAGTGAAGTTACAGGGTCCTACAATGAGCAGTTCTTC.

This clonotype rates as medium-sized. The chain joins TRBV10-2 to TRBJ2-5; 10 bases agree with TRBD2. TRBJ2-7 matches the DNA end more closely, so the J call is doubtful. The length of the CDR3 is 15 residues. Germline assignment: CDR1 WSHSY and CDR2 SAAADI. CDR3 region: CASSDGLAGAYEQYF. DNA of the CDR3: TGCGCCAGCAGTGACGGGCTAGCGGGAGCTTACGAGCAGTACTTC.

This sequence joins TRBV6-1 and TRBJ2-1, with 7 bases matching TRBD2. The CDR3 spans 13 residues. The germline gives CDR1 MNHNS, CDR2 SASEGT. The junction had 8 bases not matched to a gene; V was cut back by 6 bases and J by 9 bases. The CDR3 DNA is TGTGCCAGCAGCGGGGTGGGAGGGCGTGAGCAGTTCTTC. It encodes CASSGVGGREQFF.

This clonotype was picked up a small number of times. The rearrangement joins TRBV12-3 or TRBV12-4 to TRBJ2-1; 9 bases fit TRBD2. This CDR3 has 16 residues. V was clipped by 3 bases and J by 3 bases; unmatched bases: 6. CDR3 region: CASSFETSGFYNEQFF. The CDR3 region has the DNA TGTGCCAGCAGTTTTGAAACTAGCGGGTTCTACAATGAGCAGTTCTTC.

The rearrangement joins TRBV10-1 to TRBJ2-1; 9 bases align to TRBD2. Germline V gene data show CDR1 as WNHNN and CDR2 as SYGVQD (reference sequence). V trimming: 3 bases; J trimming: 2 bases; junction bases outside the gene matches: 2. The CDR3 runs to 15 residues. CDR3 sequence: CASSEAGGPYNEQFF. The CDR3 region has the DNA TGCGCCAGCAGTGAAGCGGGGGGCCCCTACAATGAGCAGTTCTTC.

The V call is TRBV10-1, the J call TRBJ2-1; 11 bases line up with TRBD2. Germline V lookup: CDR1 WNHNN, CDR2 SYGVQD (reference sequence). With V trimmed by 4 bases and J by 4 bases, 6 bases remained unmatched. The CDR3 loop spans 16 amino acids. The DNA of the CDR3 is TGCGCCAGCAGTGTTGCTGGGACTAGCGGATACAATGAGCAGTTCTTC. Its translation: CASSVAGTSGYNEQFF.

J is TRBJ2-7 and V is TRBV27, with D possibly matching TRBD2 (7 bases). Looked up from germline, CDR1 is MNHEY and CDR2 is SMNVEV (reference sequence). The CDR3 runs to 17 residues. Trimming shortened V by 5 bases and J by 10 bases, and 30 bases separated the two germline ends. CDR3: CASSPGRGGSDTDTQYF. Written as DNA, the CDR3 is TGTGCCAGCAGTCCGGGCCGCGGGGGCTCTGACACAGATACCCAGTACTTC.

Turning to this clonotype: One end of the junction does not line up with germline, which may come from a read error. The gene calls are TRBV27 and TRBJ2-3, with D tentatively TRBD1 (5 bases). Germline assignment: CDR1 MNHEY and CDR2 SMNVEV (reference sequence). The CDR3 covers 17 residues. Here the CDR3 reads CASCPGRGACETETQYF. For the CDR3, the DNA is TGTGCCAGCTGTCCGGGCCGCGGAGCCTGTGAGACAGAGACGCAGTATTTT.

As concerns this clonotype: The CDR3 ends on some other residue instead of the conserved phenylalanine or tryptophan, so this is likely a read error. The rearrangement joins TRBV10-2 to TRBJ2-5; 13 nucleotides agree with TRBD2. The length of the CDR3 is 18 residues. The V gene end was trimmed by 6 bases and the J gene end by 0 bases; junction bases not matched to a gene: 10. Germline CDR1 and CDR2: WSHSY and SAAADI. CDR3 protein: CASRPPGLAGTYQETQYS. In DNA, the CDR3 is TGCGCCAGCAGACCGCCGGGACTAGCGGGGACGTACCAAGAGACCCAGTACTCC.

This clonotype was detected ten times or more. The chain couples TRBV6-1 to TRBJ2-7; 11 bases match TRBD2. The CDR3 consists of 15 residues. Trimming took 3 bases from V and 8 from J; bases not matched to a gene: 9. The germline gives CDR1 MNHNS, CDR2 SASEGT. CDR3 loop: CASSDRTSGYVQQYF. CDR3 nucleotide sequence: TGTGCCAGCAGTGATAGGACTAGCGGGTACGTACAGCAGTACTTC.

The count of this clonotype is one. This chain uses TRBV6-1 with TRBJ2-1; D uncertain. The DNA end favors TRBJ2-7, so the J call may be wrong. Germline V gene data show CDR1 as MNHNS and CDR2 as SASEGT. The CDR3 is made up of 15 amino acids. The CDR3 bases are TGTGCCAGCAGTGATGGAAGCTTAAGTCCATACGAGCAGTACTTC. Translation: CASSDGSLSPYEQYF.

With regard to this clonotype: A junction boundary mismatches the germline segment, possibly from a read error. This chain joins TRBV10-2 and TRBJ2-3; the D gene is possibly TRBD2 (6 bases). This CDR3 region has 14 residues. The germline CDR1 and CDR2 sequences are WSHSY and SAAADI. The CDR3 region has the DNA TGCGGCGGCAGGCGGCTGGGAGGCAAAGATACGCAGTATTTC. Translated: CGGRRLGGKDTQYF.

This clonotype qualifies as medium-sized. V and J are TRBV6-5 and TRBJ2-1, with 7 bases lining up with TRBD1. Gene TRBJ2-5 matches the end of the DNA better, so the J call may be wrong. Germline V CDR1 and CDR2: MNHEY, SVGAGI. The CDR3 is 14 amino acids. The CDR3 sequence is CASNRDSGAATQYF. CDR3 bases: TGTGCCAGCAACCGGGACAGTGGGGCAGCGACCCAGTACTTC.